What follows are 8 T cell receptor beta chains derived from one specimen sequenced in a study of early T cells in non-severe SARS-CoV-2 infection. TCRdb recomputed calls from the 5' RACE reads with MiXCR, one row per CDR3 protein. Of tens of thousands of distinct CDR3 sequences in the sample, 5% to 6.5% were seen once. The sequencing used whole blood, collected at baseline. These receptors were obtained from an adult who was a healthcare worker with PCR-confirmed SARS-CoV-2 infection or an uninfected control (not recorded which).

This clonotype was recorded many times. The CDR3 bases are TGTGCCAGCGCACGCGGGACTTCCACTAATCAGCCCCAGCATTTT. Translating it yields CASARGTSTNQPQHF. The V gene is TRBV28, the J gene TRBJ1-5, with D possibly TRBD1 on 5 matching bases. Germline values: CDR1 MDHEN, CDR2 SYDVKM. V dropped 8 bases and J dropped 4 bases, with 18 bases sitting between them. The CDR3 is 15 amino acids. The whole variable domain, filled in from reference TRBV28 and TRBJ1-5, reads DVKVTQSSRYLVKRTGEKVFLECVQDMDHENMFWYRQDPGLGLRLIYFSYDVKMKEKGDIPEGYSVSREKKERFSLILESASTNQTSMYLCASARGTSTNQPQHFGDGTRLSIL.

This clonotype was found many times. V usage is TRBV18 and J usage is TRBJ1-1; D uncertain. V lost 6 bases and J 0 bases, leaving 17 bases between the germline ends. The V gene's germline CDR1 is KGHSH and CDR2 LQKENI. CDR3 size: 16 residues. The CDR3 coding sequence is TGTGCCAGCTCCCCAAGGGAAGCGGGCATGAACACTGAAGCTTTCTTT. It is translated as CASSPREAGMNTEAFF.

This clonotype came up many times. The chain is built from TRBV27 and TRBJ2-1, with D perhaps assigned TRBD1 or TRBD2 (5 bases each). Germline V gene data show CDR1 as MNHEY and CDR2 as SMNVEV (reference sequence). The CDR3 has 14 residues. The V gene lost 3 bases and the J gene lost 7 bases, with 13 bases spanning the gap. CDR3 sequence: CASSLSRGRNEQFF. The DNA of the CDR3 is TGTGCCAGCAGTTTGTCGAGGGGACGGAATGAGCAGTTCTTC.

V and J are TRBV7-9 and TRBJ2-1, with no clear D. The CDR3 is 11 residues long. Trimming removed 5 bases from V and 10 bases from J, with 9 bases in between. Germline CDR1 reads SEHNR; CDR2 reads FQNEAQ (reference sequence). The CDR3 loop reads CASSGRTEQFF. The CDR3 region has the DNA TGTGCCAGCAGCGGCCGGACCGAGCAGTTCTTC.

The rearrangement joins TRBV6-5 to TRBJ2-3; no definite D call. From germline, CDR1 is MNHEY and CDR2 SVGAGI. V gave up 3 bases and J gave up 1 base, with 11 bases separating them. There are 15 residues in the CDR3. The CDR3 sequence is CASSYSGRGTDTQYF. CDR3 in DNA: TGTGCCAGCAGTTATTCGGGCCGGGGCACAGATACGCAGTATTTT.

This clonotype was seen a handful of times. The chain links TRBV27 to TRBJ2-3; maybe TRBD2 (5 bases). There are 13 residues in the CDR3. Trimming stripped 6 bases from V and 6 bases from J, with 13 bases between. Germline V gives CDR1 MNHEY, CDR2 SMNVEV (reference sequence). The CDR3 protein is CASSLGLGDTQYF. CDR3 DNA: TGTGCCAGCAGCCTAGGACTCGGGGATACGCAGTATTTT.

The chain employs TRBV29-1 and TRBJ1-4; tentatively, D is TRBD1 (5 bases). The CDR3 covers 15 residues. V was clipped by 5 bases and J by 2 bases, with 15 bases between them. The germline V gene has CDR1 SQVTM and CDR2 ANQGSEA. The CDR3 here is CSVIPPGGTNEKLFF. In DNA form, the CDR3 reads TGCAGCGTTATCCCCCCGGGGGGGACTAATGAAAAACTGTTTTTT.

This clonotype was observed a handful of times. The rearrangement uses TRBV11-2 and TRBJ2-1; D remains ambiguous. V lost 5 bases and J lost 7, with 21 bases in between. The CDR3 has 16 amino acids. Germline V gene data show CDR1 as SGHAT and CDR2 as FQNNGV. The CDR3 sequence is CASSPLGRPTGNEQFF. The DNA for the CDR3 is TGTGCCAGCAGCCCCCTAGGACGCCCGACTGGGAATGAGCAGTTCTTC.